The 22 T cell receptor beta chains listed next were all sequenced from one sample in a study of blood T cell repertoires in COVID-19. Clones were sequenced by immunoSEQ multiplex PCR, and TCRdb holds only the in-frame ones, with some missing. There are about 20,000 clones in the sample; 79% occur only once, and approximately 60% lies in the top ten. The sample consisted of peripheral blood. These receptors originate from a man aged 80 or over with acute or convalescent COVID-19.

The chain combines TRBV11-2 with TRBJ2-3, with a weak D call TRBD2 (6 bases). Germline V lookup: CDR1 SGHAT, CDR2 FQNNGV. V lost 1 base and J 6 bases, leaving 14 bases between the germline ends. There are 15 residues in the CDR3. In nucleotides, the CDR3 is TGTGCCAGCAGCTTAGGGGGACTGAGGGCGGATACGCAGTATTTT. Translation gives CASSLGGLRADTQYF. The full variable domain, completed using reference TRBV11-2 and TRBJ2-3, is EAGVAQSPRYKIIEKRQSVAFWCNPISGHATLYWYQQILGQGPKLLIQFQNNGVVDDSQLPKDRFSAERLKGVDSTLKIQPAKLEDSAVYLCASSLGGLRADTQYFGPGTRLTVL.

This clone was detected a few times. J is TRBJ2-7 and V is TRBV5-1, with 8 positions matching TRBD1. CDR3 size: 14 residues. The ends lost 1 base at V and 7 bases at J; junction bases unmatched: 7. Germline CDR1 reads SGHRS; CDR2 reads YFSETQ. Here the CDR3 reads CASSLSQGAGEQYV. The CDR3 coding sequence is TGCGCCAGCAGCTTGTCCCAGGGGGCGGGAGAGCAGTACGTC.

This clone showed up just once. J is TRBJ2-3 and V is TRBV28; 7 bases line up with TRBD1. CDR1 is MDHEN, CDR2 SYDVKM, per germline. Trimming at V came to 8 bases and at J to 1 base, leaving 3 bases not matched to a gene. The CDR3 has 13 residues. The CDR3 DNA reads TGTGCCAGCTGTCAGGGGGGCACAGATACGCAGTATTTT. Translated: CASCQGGTDTQYF.

This chain uses TRBV28 with TRBJ2-1; 9 positions agree with TRBD2. The V segment lost 5 bases and the J segment 3 bases; nucleotides outside the gene matches: 5. CDR1 MDHEN and CDR2 SYDVKM come from the germline V gene. CDR3 size: 15 residues. In DNA, the CDR3 is TGTGCCAGCAGTCCCCGCGGGGGGGGCTACAATGAGCAGTTCTTC. This sequence encodes CASSPRGGGYNEQFF.

The chain links TRBV27 to TRBJ2-5, with a weak D call TRBD1 (5 bases). The germline gives CDR1 MNHEY, CDR2 SMNVEV (reference sequence). V was pared by 8 bases and J by 1 base, with 20 bases between. The CDR3 has 16 residues. The CDR3 reads CASLSRAGRFQETQYF. CDR3 nucleotides: TGTGCCAGCTTATCCAGGGCTGGGCGGTTCCAAGAGACCCAGTACTTC.

V usage is TRBV5-1 and J usage is TRBJ2-7, with TRBD2 matching 7 bases. The CDR3 runs to 14 residues. CDR1 and CDR2 (germline): SGHRS, YFSETQ. V dropped 5 bases and J dropped 0; count of bases not matched to a gene: 5. The CDR3 DNA follows: TGCGCCAGCAGTGAGGGCGGGGGCTCCTACGAGCAGTACTTC. It translates to CASSEGGGSYEQYF.

The V and J genes are TRBV7-6 and TRBJ2-2, with 11 bases identical to TRBD2. The trim removed 4 bases at V and 5 bases at J, leaving 6 bases unmatched. Germline V gene lookup returns CDR1 SGHVS and CDR2 FNYEAQ. This CDR3 region has 16 residues. The chain's CDR3 is CASSSTSGSRTGELFF. CDR3 bases: TGTGCCAGCAGCTCAACTAGCGGGAGCCGAACCGGGGAGCTGTTTTTT.

CDR3 protein: CASSLRASGRAAGELFF. The CDR3 DNA is TGTGCCAGCAGCTTAAGGGCTAGCGGGAGGGCCGCCGGGGAGCTGTTTTTT. This chain uses TRBV7-3 with TRBJ2-2; 12 bases are shared with TRBD2. The trim removed 1 base at V and 6 bases at J, leaving 6 bases unmatched. CDR3 length: 17 residues. Germline V lookup: CDR1 SGHTA, CDR2 FQGTGA.

The chain carries TRBV2 and TRBJ2-1, with TRBD2 as a possible D gene (5 bases). Germline V gene sequence: CDR1 SNHLY, CDR2 FYNNEI. With 4 bases removed from V and 7 bases from J, the gap between germline ends came to 14 bases. CDR3 size: 14 residues. The CDR3 here is CASSVDYSRNEQFF. Here the CDR3 DNA reads TGTGCCAGCAGTGTCGACTATAGCCGTAATGAGCAGTTCTTC. Using reference TRBV2 and TRBJ2-1 for the parts outside the CDR3, the full variable domain is EPEVTQTPSHQVTQMGQEVILRCVPISNHLYFYWYRQILGQKVEFLVSFYNNEISEKSEIFDDQFSVERPDGSNFTLKIRSTKLEDSAMYFCASSVDYSRNEQFFGPGTRLTVL.

V and J are TRBV6-6 and TRBJ1-1; possibly TRBD1 for D (6 bases). The V gene lost 7 bases and the J gene lost 0 bases, with 9 bases spanning the gap. Germline values: CDR1 MNHNY, CDR2 SVGAGI (reference sequence). CDR3 length equals 13 residues. The CDR3 bases are TGTGCCAGCACGGACAGCTTGAACACTGAAGCTTTCTTT. This encodes CASTDSLNTEAFF.

This rearrangement joins TRBV7-2 to TRBJ1-2; TRBD1 matches 8 bases. The CDR3 spans 15 residues. V shed 5 bases, J shed 0 bases, and the junction held 5 bases outside the gene matches. Germline lookup yields CDR1 SGHTA and CDR2 FQGNSA. The CDR3 reads CASSPSGQANYGYTF. The CDR3 DNA reads as TGTGCCAGCAGCCCGTCGGGACAGGCTAACTATGGCTACACCTTC. Drawing the rest from reference TRBV7-2 and TRBJ1-2, the complete variable domain is GAGVSQSPSNKVTEKGKDVELRCDPISGHTALYWYRQSLGQGLEFLIYFQGNSAPDKSGLPSDRFSAERTGGSVSTLTIQRTQQEDSAVYLCASSPSGQANYGYTFGSGTRLTVV.

The rearrangement joins TRBV18 to TRBJ1-1, with no clear D. Germline V CDR1 and CDR2: KGHSH, LQKENI. Trimming cost V 3 bases and J 0 bases, with 5 bases left between them. This CDR3 contains 13 residues. The CDR3 region has the DNA TGTGCCAGCTCACCCTCCCTGAACACTGAAGCTTTCTTT. It specifies CASSPSLNTEAFF.

This clone was recorded once. The genes are TRBV3-1 (or the pseudogene TRBV3-2) and TRBJ1-3; TRBD1 matches at 8 bases. CDR1 and CDR2 (germline): LGHDT, YNNKEL (reference sequence). This CDR3 has 15 amino acids. The J segment lost 5 bases and the V segment lost 1 base, leaving 4 bases of the junction unmatched. The DNA of the CDR3 is TGTGCCAGCAGCCAAGGGACAGGGAATAGAAACACCATATATTTT. Protein: CASSQGTGNRNTIYF.

The chain couples TRBV18 to TRBJ2-2; possibly TRBD2 for D (6 bases). The germline V and J ends were trimmed by 1 base and 2 bases, with 14 bases remaining between them. The CDR3 runs to 17 residues. Germline V gives CDR1 KGHSH, CDR2 LQKENI. CDR3 protein: CASSPLYGRGNTGELFF. As DNA, the CDR3 is TGTGCCAGCTCACCACTATACGGGAGAGGCAACACCGGGGAGCTGTTTTTT.

This clone was seen once. DNA for the CDR3: TGTGCCAGCAGCGTAGAACTAGCGGGGGGAGGAAACTCCTACGAGCAGTACTTC. It specifies CASSVELAGGGNSYEQYF. The V gene is TRBV9, the J gene TRBJ2-7; 12 nucleotides match TRBD2. Trimming removed 0 bases from V and 0 bases from J; junction bases left unmatched: 7. From germline, CDR1 is SGDLS and CDR2 YYNGEE. The CDR3 totals 18 residues.

The chain recombines TRBV18 with TRBJ1-6; D might be TRBD1 (5 bases). Germline-derived CDR1 and CDR2 are KGHSH and LQKENI. The CDR3 extends over 14 amino acids. Trimming stripped 3 bases from V and 7 bases from J, with 10 bases between. CDR3 nucleotides: TGTGCCAGCTCACCGGGGACTGGCAATTCACCCCTCCACTTT. Protein: CASSPGTGNSPLHF.

This clone was seen a few times. The chain recombines TRBV9 with TRBJ2-3, with 9 bases matching TRBD2. The CDR3 length is 19 residues. Germline values: CDR1 SGDLS, CDR2 YYNGEE. The V and J ends lost 4 bases and 0 bases, in that order; junction bases with no gene match: 15. The CDR3 loop reads CASSPRNRAGGASTDTQYF. CDR3 nucleotides: TGTGCCAGCAGCCCCCGAAATCGGGCGGGAGGGGCTAGCACAGATACGCAGTATTTT.

The chain joins TRBV19 to TRBJ1-6, with TRBD1 as a possible D gene (6 bases). V was clipped by 3 bases and J by 6 bases, with 9 bases between them. The CDR3 is 14 amino acids. Germline values: CDR1 LNHDA, CDR2 SQIVND (reference sequence). The CDR3 region is CASSMRQVNSPLHF. CDR3 DNA: TGTGCCAGTAGTATGAGACAGGTTAATTCACCCCTCCACTTT.

This chain joins TRBV11-3 and TRBJ2-7, with 8 nucleotides matching TRBD1. The CDR3 is made up of 17 amino acids. V shed 6 bases and J 1 base; nucleotides not matched to a gene: 14. CDR1 is SGHNT and CDR2 is YENEEA in the germline V gene. The CDR3 is CASSQNSGGDSSYEQYV. The DNA of the CDR3 is TGTGCCAGCAGTCAAAACTCAGGGGGCGATTCGTCCTACGAGCAGTACGTC.

The rearrangement uses TRBV18 and TRBJ1-2; D may be TRBD1 (5 bases). Per the germline V gene, CDR1 is KGHSH and CDR2 is LQKENI. The V and J ends lost 6 bases and 6 bases respectively, with 17 bases between them. The CDR3 is made up of 14 amino acids. The CDR3 sequence is CASSLADTGHGYTF. DNA for the CDR3: TGTGCCAGCTCCCTCGCCGACACAGGTCATGGCTACACCTTC.

CDR3 DNA: TGTGCCTGCGAGCCTAGCGGGATTAGCAGAGGTTTCTTC. Its translation: CACEPSGISRGFF. J is TRBJ2-1 and V is TRBV30; 9 positions match TRBD2. Losses at the gene ends were 6 bases for V and 16 bases for J; bases not matched to a gene: 16. This CDR3 is built from 13 residues. CDR1 and CDR2 (germline): GTSNPN, SVGIG (reference sequence). The full variable domain, completed using reference TRBV30 and TRBJ2-1, is SQTIHQWPATLVQPVGSPLSLECTVEGTSNPNLYWYRQAAGRGLQLLFYSVGIGQISSEVPQNLSASRPQDRQFILSSKKLLLSDSGFYLCACEPSGISRGFFGPGTRLTVL.

This chain joins TRBV18 and TRBJ1-5, with D possibly TRBD1 on 5 matching bases. The CDR3 spans 18 residues. CDR1 KGHSH and CDR2 LQKENI come from the germline V gene. Trimming removed 2 bases from V and 3 bases from J, with 20 bases in between. CDR3 region: CASSPYDGGGWDNQPQHF. CDR3 DNA sequence: TGTGCCAGCTCACCATACGATGGCGGGGGATGGGACAATCAGCCCCAGCATTTT.